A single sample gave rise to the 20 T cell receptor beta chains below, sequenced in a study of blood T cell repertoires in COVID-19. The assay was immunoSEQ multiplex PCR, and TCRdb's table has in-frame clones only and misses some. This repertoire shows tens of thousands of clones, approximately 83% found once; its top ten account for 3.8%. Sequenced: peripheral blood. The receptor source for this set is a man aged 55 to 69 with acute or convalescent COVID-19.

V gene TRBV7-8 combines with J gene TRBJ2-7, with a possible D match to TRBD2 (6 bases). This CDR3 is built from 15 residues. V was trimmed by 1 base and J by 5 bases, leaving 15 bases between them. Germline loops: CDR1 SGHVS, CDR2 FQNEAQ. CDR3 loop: CASSLVRGLLDEQYF. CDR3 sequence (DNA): TGTGCCAGCAGCTTAGTAAGGGGACTCCTGGACGAGCAGTACTTC.

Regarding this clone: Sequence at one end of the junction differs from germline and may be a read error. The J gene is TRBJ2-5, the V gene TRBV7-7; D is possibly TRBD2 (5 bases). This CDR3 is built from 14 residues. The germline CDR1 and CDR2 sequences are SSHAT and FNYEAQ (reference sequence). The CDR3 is CASSPGYWLETQYF. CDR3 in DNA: TGTGCTAGCAGCCCGGGGTATTGGCTCGAGACCCAGTACTTC.

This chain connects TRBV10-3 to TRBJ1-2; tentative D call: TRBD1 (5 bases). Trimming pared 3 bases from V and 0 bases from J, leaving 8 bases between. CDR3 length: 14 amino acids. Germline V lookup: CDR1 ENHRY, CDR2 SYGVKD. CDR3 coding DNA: TGTGCCATCAGTGAAGGGGTTCCTAACTATGGCTACACCTTC. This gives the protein CAISEGVPNYGYTF.

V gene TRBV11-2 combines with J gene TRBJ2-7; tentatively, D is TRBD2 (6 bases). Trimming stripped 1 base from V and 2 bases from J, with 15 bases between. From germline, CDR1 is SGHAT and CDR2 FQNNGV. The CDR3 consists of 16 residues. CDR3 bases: TGTGCCAGCAGCTTAGTAATTAGCGGAAGCACCTACGAGCAGTACTTC. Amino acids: CASSLVISGSTYEQYF. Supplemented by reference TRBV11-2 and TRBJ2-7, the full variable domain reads EAGVAQSPRYKIIEKRQSVAFWCNPISGHATLYWYQQILGQGPKLLIQFQNNGVVDDSQLPKDRFSAERLKGVDSTLKIQPAKLEDSAVYLCASSLVISGSTYEQYFGPGTRLTVT.

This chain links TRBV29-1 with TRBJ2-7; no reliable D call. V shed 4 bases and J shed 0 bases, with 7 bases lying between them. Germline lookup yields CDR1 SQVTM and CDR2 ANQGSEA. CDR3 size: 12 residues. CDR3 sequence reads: CSVVTDSYEQYF. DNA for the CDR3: TGCAGCGTTGTCACAGACTCCTACGAGCAGTACTTC.

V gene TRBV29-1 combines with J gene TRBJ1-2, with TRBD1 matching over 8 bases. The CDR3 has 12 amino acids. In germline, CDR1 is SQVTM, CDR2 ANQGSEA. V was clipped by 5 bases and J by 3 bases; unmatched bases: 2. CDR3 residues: CSVLTGDYGYTF. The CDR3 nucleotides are TGCAGCGTTCTGACAGGGGACTATGGCTACACCTTC.

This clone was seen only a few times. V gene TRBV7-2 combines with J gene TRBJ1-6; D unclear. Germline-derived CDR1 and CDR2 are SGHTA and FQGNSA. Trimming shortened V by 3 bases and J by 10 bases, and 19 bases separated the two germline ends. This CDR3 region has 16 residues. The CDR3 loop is CASSFPVGRVGSPLHF. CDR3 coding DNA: TGTGCCAGCAGCTTCCCGGTGGGGAGGGTCGGCTCACCCCTCCACTTT.

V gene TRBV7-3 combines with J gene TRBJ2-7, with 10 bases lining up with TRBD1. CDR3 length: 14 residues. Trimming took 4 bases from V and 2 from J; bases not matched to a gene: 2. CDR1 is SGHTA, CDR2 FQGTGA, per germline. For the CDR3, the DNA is TGTGCCAGCAGCTGGGACAGGGGTCCCTACGAGCAGTACTTC. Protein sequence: CASSWDRGPYEQYF.

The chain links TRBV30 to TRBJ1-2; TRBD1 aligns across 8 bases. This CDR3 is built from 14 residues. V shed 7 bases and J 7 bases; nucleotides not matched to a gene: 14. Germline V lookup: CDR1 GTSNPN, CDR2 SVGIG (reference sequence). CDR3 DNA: TGTGCCTCTCTATGGGTGACAGGGGTTGGTGGCTACACCTTC. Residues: CASLWVTGVGGYTF.

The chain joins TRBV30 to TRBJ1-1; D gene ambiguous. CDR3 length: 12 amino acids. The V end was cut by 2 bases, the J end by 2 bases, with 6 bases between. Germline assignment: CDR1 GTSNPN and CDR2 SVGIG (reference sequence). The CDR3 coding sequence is TGTGCCTGGAGTACATACAACACTGAAGCTTTCTTT. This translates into CAWSTYNTEAFF.

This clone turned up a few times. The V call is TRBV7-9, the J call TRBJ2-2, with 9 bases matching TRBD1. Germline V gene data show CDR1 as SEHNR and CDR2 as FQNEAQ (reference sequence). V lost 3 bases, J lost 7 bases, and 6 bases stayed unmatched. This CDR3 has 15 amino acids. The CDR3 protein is CASSFGTGIGGELFF. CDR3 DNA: TGTGCCAGCAGCTTCGGGACAGGGATTGGCGGGGAGCTGTTTTTT.

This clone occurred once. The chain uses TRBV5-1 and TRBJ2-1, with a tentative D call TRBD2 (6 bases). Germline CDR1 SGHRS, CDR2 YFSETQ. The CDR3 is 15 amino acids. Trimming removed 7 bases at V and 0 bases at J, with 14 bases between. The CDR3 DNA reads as TGCGCCAGCTCACCGGGACTCAGCTCCTACAATGAGCAGTTCTTC. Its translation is CASSPGLSSYNEQFF. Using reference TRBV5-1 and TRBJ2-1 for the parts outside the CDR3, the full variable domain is KAGVTQTPRYLIKTRGQQVTLSCSPISGHRSVSWYQQTPGQGLQFLFEYFSETQRNKGNFPGRFSGRQFSNSRSEMNVSTLELGDSALYLCASSPGLSSYNEQFFGPGTRLTVL.

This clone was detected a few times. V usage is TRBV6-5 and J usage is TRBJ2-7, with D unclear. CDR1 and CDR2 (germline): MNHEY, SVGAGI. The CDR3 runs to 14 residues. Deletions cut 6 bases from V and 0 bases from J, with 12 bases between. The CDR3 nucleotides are TGTGCCAGCAGAATGACTCAGAGCTCCTACGAGCAGTACTTC. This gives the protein CASRMTQSSYEQYF.

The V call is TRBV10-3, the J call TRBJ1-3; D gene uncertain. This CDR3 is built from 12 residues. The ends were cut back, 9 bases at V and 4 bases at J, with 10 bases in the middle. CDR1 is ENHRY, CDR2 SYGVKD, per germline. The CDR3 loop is CAISWEGNTIYF. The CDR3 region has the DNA TGTGCCATTTCCTGGGAGGGAAACACCATATATTTT.

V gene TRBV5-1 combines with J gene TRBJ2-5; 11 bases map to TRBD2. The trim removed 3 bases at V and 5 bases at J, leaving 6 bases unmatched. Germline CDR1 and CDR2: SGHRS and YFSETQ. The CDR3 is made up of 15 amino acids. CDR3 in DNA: TGCGCCAGCAGCTCCGGACTAGCGGGCCGGGAGACCCAGTACTTC. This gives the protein CASSSGLAGRETQYF.

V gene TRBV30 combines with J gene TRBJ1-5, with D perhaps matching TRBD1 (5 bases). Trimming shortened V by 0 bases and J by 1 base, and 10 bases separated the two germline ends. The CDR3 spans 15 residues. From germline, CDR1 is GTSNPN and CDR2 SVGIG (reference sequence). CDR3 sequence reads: CAWSVRGVSNQPQHF. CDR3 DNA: TGTGCCTGGAGTGTACGGGGGGTGAGCAATCAGCCCCAGCATTTT. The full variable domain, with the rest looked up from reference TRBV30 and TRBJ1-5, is SQTIHQWPATLVQPVGSPLSLECTVEGTSNPNLYWYRQAAGRGLQLLFYSVGIGQISSEVPQNLSASRPQDRQFILSSKKLLLSDSGFYLCAWSVRGVSNQPQHFGDGTRLSIL.

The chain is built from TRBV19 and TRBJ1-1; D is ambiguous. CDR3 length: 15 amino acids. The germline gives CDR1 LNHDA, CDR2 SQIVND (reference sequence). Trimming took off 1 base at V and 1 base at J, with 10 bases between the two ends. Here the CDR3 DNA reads TGTGCCAGTAGTATAGGACCGGGGAAGAACACTGAAGCTTTCTTT. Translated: CASSIGPGKNTEAFF.

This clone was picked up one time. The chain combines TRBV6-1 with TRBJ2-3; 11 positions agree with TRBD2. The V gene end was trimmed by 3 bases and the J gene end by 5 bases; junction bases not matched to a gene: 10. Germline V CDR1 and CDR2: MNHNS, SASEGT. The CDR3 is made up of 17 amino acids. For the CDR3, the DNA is TGTGCCAGCAGTGAGACGCTAGCGGGAGGAGCCGGAGATACGCAGTATTTT. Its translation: CASSETLAGGAGDTQYF.

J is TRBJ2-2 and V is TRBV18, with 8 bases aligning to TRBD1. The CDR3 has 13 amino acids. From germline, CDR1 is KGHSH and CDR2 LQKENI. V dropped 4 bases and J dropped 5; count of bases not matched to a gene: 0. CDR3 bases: TGTGCCAGCTCACGGACAGGGACCGGGGAGCTGTTTTTT. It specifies CASSRTGTGELFF.

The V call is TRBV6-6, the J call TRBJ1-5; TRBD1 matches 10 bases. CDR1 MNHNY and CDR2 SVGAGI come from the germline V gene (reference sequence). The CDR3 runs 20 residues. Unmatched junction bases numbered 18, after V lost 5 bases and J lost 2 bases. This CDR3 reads CASSPMFGDRGLSGNQPQHF. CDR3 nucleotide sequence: TGTGCCAGCAGTCCCATGTTTGGGGACAGGGGATTATCGGGCAATCAGCCCCAGCATTTT.